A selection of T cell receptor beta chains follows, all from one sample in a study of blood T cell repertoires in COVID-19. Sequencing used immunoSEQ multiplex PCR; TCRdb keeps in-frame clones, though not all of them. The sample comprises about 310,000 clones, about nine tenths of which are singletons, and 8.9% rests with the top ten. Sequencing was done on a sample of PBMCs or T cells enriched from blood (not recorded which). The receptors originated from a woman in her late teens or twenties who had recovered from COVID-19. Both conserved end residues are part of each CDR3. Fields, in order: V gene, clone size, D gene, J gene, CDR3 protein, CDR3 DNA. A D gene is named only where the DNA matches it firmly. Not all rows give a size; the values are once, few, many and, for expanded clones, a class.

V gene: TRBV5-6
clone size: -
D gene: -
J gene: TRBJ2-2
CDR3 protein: CASSLRSGQNTGELFF
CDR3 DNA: TGTGCCAGCAGCTTGCGGTCGGGACAGAACACCGGGGAGCTGTTTTTT

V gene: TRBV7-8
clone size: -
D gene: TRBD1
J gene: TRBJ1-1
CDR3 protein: CASSLGTVEAFF
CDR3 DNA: TGTGCCAGCAGCTTGGGGACAGTTGAAGCTTTCTTT

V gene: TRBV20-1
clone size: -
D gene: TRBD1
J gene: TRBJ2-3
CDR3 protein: CSASRGGANTDTQYF
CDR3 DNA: TGCAGTGCTAGTAGAGGGGGCGCGAATACAGATACGCAGTATTTT

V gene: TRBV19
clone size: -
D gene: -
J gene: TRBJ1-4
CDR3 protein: CASSPSGGSTNEKLFF
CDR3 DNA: TGTGCCAGTAGTCCCTCGGGAGGCTCAACTAATGAAAAACTGTTTTTT

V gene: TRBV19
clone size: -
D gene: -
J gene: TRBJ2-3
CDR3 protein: CASSIGAGTSTDTQYF
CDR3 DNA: TGTGCCAGTAGTATAGGTGCCGGGACTAGCACAGATACGCAGTATTTT

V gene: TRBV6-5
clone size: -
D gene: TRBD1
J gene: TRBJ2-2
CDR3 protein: CASSRDRVRTGELFF
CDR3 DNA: TGTGCCAGCAGTCGGGACAGGGTACGGACCGGGGAGCTGTTTTTT

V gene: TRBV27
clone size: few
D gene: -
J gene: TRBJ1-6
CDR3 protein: CASSAVSVSTGNSPLHF
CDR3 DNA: TGTGCCAGCAGTGCGGTCTCCGTATCCACGGGTAATTCACCCCTCCACTTT

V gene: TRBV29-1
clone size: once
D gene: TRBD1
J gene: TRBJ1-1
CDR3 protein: CSAKTGGNTEAFF
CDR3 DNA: TGCAGCGCTAAGACAGGGGGCAACACTGAAGCTTTCTTT

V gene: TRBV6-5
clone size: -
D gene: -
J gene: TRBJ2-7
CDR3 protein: CASSYGPAYEQYF
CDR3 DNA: TGTGCCAGCAGTTACGGTCCAGCCTACGAGCAGTACTTC

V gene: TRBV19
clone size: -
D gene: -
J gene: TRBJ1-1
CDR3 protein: CASRPSSGTEAFF
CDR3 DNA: TGTGCCAGTAGACCCAGTTCGGGCACTGAAGCTTTCTTT

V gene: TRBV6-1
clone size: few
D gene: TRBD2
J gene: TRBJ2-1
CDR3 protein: CASSESTSGSNEQFF
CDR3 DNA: TGTGCCAGCAGTGAAAGCACTAGCGGTTCCAATGAGCAGTTCTTC

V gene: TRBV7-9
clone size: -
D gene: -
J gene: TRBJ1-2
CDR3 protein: CASSLRNRNYGYTF
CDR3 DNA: TGTGCCAGCAGCTTAAGGAACAGAAACTATGGCTACACCTTC

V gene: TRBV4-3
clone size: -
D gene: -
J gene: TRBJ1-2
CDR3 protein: CASRATGRDGYTF
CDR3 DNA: TGCGCCAGCAGGGCCACAGGCAGGGATGGCTACACCTTC

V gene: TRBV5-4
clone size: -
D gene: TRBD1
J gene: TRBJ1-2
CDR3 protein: CASSSRGRSYGYTF
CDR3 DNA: TGTGCCAGCAGCTCCAGGGGGCGTAGCTATGGCTACACCTTC

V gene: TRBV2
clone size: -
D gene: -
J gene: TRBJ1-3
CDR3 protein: CASSDGAFSGNTIYF
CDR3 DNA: TGTGCCAGCAGTGATGGGGCCTTCTCTGGAAACACCATATATTTT

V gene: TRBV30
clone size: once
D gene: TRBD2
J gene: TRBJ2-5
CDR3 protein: CAWSGDLAGGLETQYF
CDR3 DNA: TGTGCCTGGAGTGGAGACTTAGCGGGGGGGCTAGAGACCCAGTACTTC

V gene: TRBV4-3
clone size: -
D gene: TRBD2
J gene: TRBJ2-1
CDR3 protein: CASSQEGTSPSNEQFF
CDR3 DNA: TGCGCCAGCAGCCAAGAAGGGACTAGTCCCAGCAATGAGCAGTTCTTC

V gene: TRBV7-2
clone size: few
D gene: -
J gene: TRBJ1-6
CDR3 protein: CASSPRAGGDSPLHF
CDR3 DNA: TGTGCCAGCAGCCCAAGAGCGGGAGGTGATTCACCCCTCCACTTT

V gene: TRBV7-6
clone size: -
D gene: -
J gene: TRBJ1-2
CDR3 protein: CASSPRRGANYGYTF
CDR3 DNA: TGTGCCAGCAGCCCCCGGAGGGGTGCTAACTATGGCTACACCTTC

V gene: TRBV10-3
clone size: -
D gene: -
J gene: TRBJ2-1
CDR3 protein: CATQGIDEQFF
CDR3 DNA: TGTGCCACCCAGGGGATCGATGAGCAGTTCTTC

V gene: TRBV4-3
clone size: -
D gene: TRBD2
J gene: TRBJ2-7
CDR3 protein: CASSQEFGASGYEQYF
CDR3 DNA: TGCGCCAGCAGCCAAGAATTTGGGGCTAGCGGTTACGAGCAGTACTTC

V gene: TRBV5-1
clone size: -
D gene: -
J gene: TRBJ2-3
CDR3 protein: CASSDGGTPSTDTQYF
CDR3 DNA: TGCGCCAGCAGCGACGGCGGAACCCCCAGCACAGATACGCAGTATTTT

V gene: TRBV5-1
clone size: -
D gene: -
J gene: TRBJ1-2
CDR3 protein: CASSLAPGSYGYTF
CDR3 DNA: TGCGCCAGCAGCTTGGCGCCAGGGTCCTATGGCTACACCTTC

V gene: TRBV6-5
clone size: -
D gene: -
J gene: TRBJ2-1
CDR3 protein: CASSYFGGNEQFF
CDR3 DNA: TGTGCCAGCAGTTACTTTGGGGGGAATGAGCAGTTCTTC

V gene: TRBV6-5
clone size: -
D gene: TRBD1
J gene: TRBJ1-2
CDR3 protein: CASSLRGTGGNYGYTF
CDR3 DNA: TGTGCCAGCAGTTTACGGGGGACAGGGGGCAACTATGGCTACACCTTC

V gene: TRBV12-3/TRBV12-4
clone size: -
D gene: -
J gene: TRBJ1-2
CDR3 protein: CASSPPGRYGYTF
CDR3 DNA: TGTGCCAGCAGCCCCCCGGGGAGGTATGGCTACACCTTC

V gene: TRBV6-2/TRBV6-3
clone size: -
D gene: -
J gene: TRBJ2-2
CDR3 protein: CASSPRGGRDTGELFF
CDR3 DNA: TGTGCCAGCAGTCCGCGAGGCGGGCGGGACACCGGGGAGCTGTTTTTT

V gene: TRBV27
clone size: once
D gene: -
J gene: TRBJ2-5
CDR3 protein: CASSLRETQYF
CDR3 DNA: TGTGCCAGCAGTTTACGGGAGACCCAGTACTTC

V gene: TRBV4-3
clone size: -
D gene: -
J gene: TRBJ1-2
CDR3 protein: CASSQLSGRYGYTF
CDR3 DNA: TGCGCCAGCAGCCAACTTTCGGGGAGGTATGGCTACACCTTC

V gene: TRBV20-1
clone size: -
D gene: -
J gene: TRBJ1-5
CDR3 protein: CSASSGENQPQHF
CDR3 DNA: TGCAGTGCTAGTTCAGGGGAAAATCAGCCCCAGCATTTT

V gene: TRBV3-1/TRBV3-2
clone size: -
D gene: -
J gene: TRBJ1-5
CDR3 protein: CASSQRRNGVFSNQPQHF
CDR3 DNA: TGTGCCAGCAGCCAAAGGCGAAACGGGGTCTTTAGCAATCAGCCCCAGCATTTT

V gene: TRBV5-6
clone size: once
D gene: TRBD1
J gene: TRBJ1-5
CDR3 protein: CASSFFGQGDSLQPQHF
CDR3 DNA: TGTGCCAGCAGCTTTTTTGGACAGGGGGATTCTCTTCAGCCCCAGCATTTT

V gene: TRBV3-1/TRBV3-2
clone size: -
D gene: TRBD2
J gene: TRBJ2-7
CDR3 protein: CASRLQRESSEQYF
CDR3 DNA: TGTGCCAGCAGGTTGCAGCGGGAGTCCTCCGAGCAGTACTTC

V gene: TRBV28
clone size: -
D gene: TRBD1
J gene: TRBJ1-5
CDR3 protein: CASTGAKGQGINQPQHF
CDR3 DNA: TGTGCCAGCACCGGTGCTAAGGGACAGGGAATCAATCAGCCCCAGCATTTT

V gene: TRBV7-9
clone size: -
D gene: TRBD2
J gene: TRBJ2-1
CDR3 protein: CASSLAVLAGNNEQFF
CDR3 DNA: TGTGCCAGCAGCTTAGCGGTCCTAGCGGGAAACAATGAGCAGTTCTTC

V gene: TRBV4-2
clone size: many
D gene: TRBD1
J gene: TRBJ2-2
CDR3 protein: CASSQRTGNTGELFF
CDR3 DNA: TGTGCCAGCAGCCAAAGGACAGGGAACACCGGGGAGCTGTTTTTT

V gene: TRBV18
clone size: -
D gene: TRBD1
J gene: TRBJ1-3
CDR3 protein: CASSPGTGSGNTIYF
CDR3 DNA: TGTGCCAGCTCACCAGGGACAGGCAGTGGAAACACCATATATTTT

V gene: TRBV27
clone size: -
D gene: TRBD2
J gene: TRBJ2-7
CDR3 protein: CASSLSTSRAYEQYF
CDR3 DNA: TGTGCCAGCAGTTTGTCGACTAGCAGGGCCTACGAGCAGTACTTC

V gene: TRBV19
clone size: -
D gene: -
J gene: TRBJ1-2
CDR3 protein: CASSPQAGDGYTF
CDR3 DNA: TGTGCCAGTAGTCCCCAAGCAGGGGATGGCTACACCTTC

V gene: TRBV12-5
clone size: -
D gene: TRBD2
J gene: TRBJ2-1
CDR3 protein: CASGLVLGGGNEQFF
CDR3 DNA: TGTGCTAGTGGTTTGGTACTGGGGGGGGGCAATGAGCAGTTCTTC

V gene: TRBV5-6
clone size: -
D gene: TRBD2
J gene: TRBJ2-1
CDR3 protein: CASSLRTSGAYNEQFF
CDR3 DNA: TGTGCCAGCAGCTTGCGAACTAGCGGGGCATACAATGAGCAGTTCTTC

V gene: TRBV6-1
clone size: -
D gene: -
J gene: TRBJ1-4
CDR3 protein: CASSEAGGINEKLFF
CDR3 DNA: TGTGCCAGCAGTGAAGCGGGAGGAATTAATGAAAAACTGTTTTTT

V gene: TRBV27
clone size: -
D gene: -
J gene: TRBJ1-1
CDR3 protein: CASQLTTGRDTEAFF
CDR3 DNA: TGTGCCAGCCAATTAACAACAGGGAGGGACACTGAAGCTTTCTTT

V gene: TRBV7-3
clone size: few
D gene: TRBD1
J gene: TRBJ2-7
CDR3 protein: CASSLTGDSYEQYF
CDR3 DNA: TGTGCCAGCAGCTTGACAGGGGACTCCTACGAGCAGTACTTC

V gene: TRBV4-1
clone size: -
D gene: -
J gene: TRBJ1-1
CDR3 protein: CASSQEGRQRMNTEAFF
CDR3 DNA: TGCGCCAGCAGCCAAGAAGGCCGACAGCGTATGAACACTGAAGCTTTCTTT

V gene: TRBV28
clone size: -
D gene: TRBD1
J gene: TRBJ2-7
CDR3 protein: CASSFGQGGAEQYF
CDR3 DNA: TGTGCCAGCAGTTTTGGACAGGGGGGAGCCGAGCAGTACTTC

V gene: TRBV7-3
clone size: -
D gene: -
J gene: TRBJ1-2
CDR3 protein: CASSLQAGANYGYTF
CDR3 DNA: TGTGCCAGCAGCTTACAGGCAGGGGCTAACTATGGCTACACCTTC

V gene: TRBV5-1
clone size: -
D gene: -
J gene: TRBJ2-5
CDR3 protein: CASSLVTGSGETQYF
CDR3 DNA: TGCGCCAGCAGCTTGGTGACGGGGTCGGGGGAGACCCAGTACTTC